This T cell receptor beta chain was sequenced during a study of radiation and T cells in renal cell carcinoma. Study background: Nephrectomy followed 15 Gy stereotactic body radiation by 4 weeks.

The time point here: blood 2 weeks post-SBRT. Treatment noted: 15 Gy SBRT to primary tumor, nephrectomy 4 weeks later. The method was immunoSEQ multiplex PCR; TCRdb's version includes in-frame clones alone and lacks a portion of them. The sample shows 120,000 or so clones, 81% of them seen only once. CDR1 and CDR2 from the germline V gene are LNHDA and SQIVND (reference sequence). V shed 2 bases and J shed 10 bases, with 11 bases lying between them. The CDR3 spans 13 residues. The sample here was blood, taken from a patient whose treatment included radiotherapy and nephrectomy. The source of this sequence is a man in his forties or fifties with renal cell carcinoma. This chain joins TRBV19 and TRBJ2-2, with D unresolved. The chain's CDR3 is CASSIRNTAELFF. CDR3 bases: TGTGCCAGTAGTATACGGAACACTGCGGAGCTGTTTTTT.